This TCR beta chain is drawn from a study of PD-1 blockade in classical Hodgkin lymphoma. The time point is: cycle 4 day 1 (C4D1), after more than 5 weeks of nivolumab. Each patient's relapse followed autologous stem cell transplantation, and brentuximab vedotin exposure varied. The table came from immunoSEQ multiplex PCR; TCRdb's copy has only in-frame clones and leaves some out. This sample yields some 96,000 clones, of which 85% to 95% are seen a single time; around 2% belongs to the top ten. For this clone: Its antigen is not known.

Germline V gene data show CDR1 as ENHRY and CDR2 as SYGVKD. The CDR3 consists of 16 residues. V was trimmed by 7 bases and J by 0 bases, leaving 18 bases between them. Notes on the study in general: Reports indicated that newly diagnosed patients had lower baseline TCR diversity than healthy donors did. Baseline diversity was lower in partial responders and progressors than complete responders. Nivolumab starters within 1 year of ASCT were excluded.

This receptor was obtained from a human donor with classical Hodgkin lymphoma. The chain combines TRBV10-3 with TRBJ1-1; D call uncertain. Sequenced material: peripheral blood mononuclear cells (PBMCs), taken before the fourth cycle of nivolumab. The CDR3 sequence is CAITRESGFMNTEAFF. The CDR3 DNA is TGTGCCATCACCCGAGAGTCTGGTTTCATGAACACTGAAGCTTTCTTT.